The source of this TCR beta chain is a study of T-cell memory formation after mild COVID-19. One entry per CDR3 protein results from TCRdb running MiXCR on the 5' RACE reads. The repertoire holds 410,000 or so distinct CDR3 sequences, with around 22% as singletons. A remark on this clonotype: Its antigen is currently unknown.

Deletions cut 0 bases from V and 0 bases from J, with 11 bases between. The CDR3 has 16 residues. Germline CDR1 MGHRA, CDR2 YSYEKL. Regarding the study as a whole: Among clones contracting day 15 to 85, CD4/CD8 was balanced, whereas later expanders leaned CD4+.

The sequencing sample was made of PBMCs or a T cell subset sorted from them (not recorded which). The chain couples TRBV4-1 to TRBJ2-5, with a possible D match to TRBD2 (6 bases). The receptor was isolated from an adult woman who had mild COVID-19 (a few samples of this study predate the infection). Cell type and time point are not known. CDR3 DNA: TGCGCCAGCAGCCAAGAGGGACTGGGTTACCAAGAGACCCAGTACTTC. This codes for CASSQEGLGYQETQYF.